One sample yielded the 11 T cell receptor beta chains listed below, sequenced in a study of OX40 agonist ivuxolimab in advanced cancers. Data came from immunoSEQ multiplex PCR; TCRdb stores just in-frame clones and leaves some out. The sample yields 60,000 to 70,000 clones, roughly four fifths seen once. The material sequenced was CD4+ or CD8+ T cells sorted from blood, taken in a trial of the OX40 agonist ivuxolimab. The receptors come from an adult with an advanced solid tumor such as melanoma, head and neck, liver or kidney cancer.

The chain employs TRBV2 and TRBJ2-1, with 8 bases fitting TRBD1. Germline V gene data show CDR1 as SNHLY and CDR2 as FYNNEI. After removal of 10 bases from V and 2 bases from J, the junction contained 10 bases not matched to a gene. There are 15 residues in the CDR3. Here the CDR3 reads CATTLRTGTYNEQFF. CDR3 DNA: TGTGCCACCACCTTACGGACAGGGACCTACAATGAGCAGTTCTTC.

In DNA form, the CDR3 reads TGTGCCAGCAGTTCAAATACAGGGGCCGGTGATGGGGCCAACGTCCTGACTTTC. Translated, it gives CASSSNTGAGDGANVLTF. V is TRBV28 and J is TRBJ2-6; 7 bases agree with TRBD1. CDR3 size: 18 residues. V shed 4 bases, J shed 3 bases, and the junction held 12 bases outside the gene matches. Germline CDR1 reads MDHEN; CDR2 reads SYDVKM.

The count of this clone is one. The V and J genes are TRBV19 and TRBJ2-7, with D tentatively TRBD1 (5 bases). The ends were cut back, 8 bases at V and 3 bases at J, with 23 bases in the middle. The CDR3 sequence is 16 residues long. Germline V gene data show CDR1 as LNHDA and CDR2 as SQIVND (reference sequence). The CDR3, as DNA: TGTGCCAGTCAGGGAATCGGTCCTCCAGGAGACTACGAGCAGTACTTC. This translates into CASQGIGPPGDYEQYF.

The chain uses TRBV7-9 and TRBJ2-2, with TRBD1 matching 7 bases. Germline V CDR1 and CDR2: SEHNR, FQNEAQ (reference sequence). Trimming at V came to 5 bases and at J to 2 bases, leaving 8 bases not matched to a gene. The CDR3 contains 16 residues. The CDR3, as DNA: TGTGCCAGCAGCCCCTGGGGACAGCTAAACACCGGGGAGCTGTTTTTT. It codes for CASSPWGQLNTGELFF.

The V and J genes are TRBV18 and TRBJ2-1; D gene ambiguous. The CDR3 consists of 18 residues. Germline V lookup: CDR1 KGHSH, CDR2 LQKENI. V was cut by 0 bases and J by 5 bases, with 20 bases left in between. CDR3 sequence: CASSPPISLIKDNNEQFF. CDR3 DNA sequence: TGTGCCAGCTCACCACCCATCTCGTTAATCAAAGACAACAATGAGCAGTTCTTC.

This chain joins TRBV27 and TRBJ1-5; 7 bases are a match to TRBD1. Germline V gene data show CDR1 as MNHEY and CDR2 as SMNVEV (reference sequence). V was pared by 5 bases and J by 3 bases, with 4 bases of the junction left unmatched. This CDR3 contains 14 residues. For the CDR3, the DNA is TGTGCCAGCAGTAGGGACAGTTACAATCAGCCCCAGCATTTT. Protein product: CASSRDSYNQPQHF.

The V gene is TRBV7-3, the J gene TRBJ2-5, with D maybe TRBD1 (6 bases). Germline V gene sequence: CDR1 SGHTA, CDR2 FQGTGA. V lost 1 base to trimming and J lost 3 bases, with 9 bases between them. The CDR3 runs to 14 residues. This chain's CDR3 is CASSLIPGEETQYF. As DNA, the CDR3 is TGTGCCAGCAGCTTAATCCCAGGGGAAGAGACCCAGTACTTC.

This chain connects TRBV6-1 to TRBJ2-1, with D possibly called TRBD1 or TRBD2 (5 bases each). V gave up 6 bases and J gave up 6 bases, with 15 bases separating them. Germline V gene sequence: CDR1 MNHNS, CDR2 SASEGT. The CDR3 covers 14 residues. The CDR3 bases are TGTGCCAGCAGGACTCGGGGCTCTGGCAATGAGCAGTTCTTC. Residues: CASRTRGSGNEQFF.

This chain connects TRBV5-6 to TRBJ2-1, with D hard to call. Deletions cut 0 bases from V and 8 bases from J, with 6 bases between. The CDR3 consists of 12 residues. The V gene's germline CDR1 is SGHDT and CDR2 YYEEEE. CDR3 nucleotides: TGTGCCAGCAGCTTGGGTTGGGATGAGCAGTTCTTC. It specifies CASSLGWDEQFF.

The J gene is TRBJ1-2, the V gene TRBV21-1; no check of the table's D call, TRBD1, against the DNA was made. TRBV21-1 is labeled a pseudogene. The CDR3 length is 15 residues. The CDR3 protein is CASSKGRGINYGYTF. CDR3 DNA: TGTGCCAGCAGCAAAGGCAGGGGAATTAACTATGGCTACACCTTC.

This clone occurred a few times. V usage is TRBV4-1 and J usage is TRBJ2-1; D remains ambiguous. Trimming removed 1 base at V and 0 bases at J, with 4 bases between. The CDR3 sequence is 14 residues long. Germline V gives CDR1 MGHRA, CDR2 YSYEKL. CDR3 sequence (DNA): TGCGCCAGCAGCCAAGTGGACTCCTACAATGAGCAGTTCTTC. Translating it yields CASSQVDSYNEQFF.